One sample yielded the 13 T cell receptor beta chains listed below, sequenced in a study of blood T cells in healthy people across ages. Sample-barcoded 5' priming and a J-beta primer mix drove a second PCR of roughly 7 to 11 cycles. Via MiXCR, TCRdb re-called the 5' RACE reads, giving one row per CDR3 protein. The sample includes 1.5 million or so distinct CDR3 sequences, about 45% of them seen just once. Sequencing was carried out using blood. Receptor source: a woman aged 18 to 35 in good health.

The chain couples TRBV30 to TRBJ1-2, with TRBD1 as a possible D gene (6 bases). CDR3 length: 13 residues. The germline V gene has CDR1 GTSNPN and CDR2 SVGIG (reference sequence). V was clipped by 5 bases and J by 3 bases, with 13 bases between them. The CDR3 nucleotides are TGTGCCTGGTCAGAAAGGGGGGACTATGGCTACACCTTC. This encodes CAWSERGDYGYTF.

This clonotype was seen only a few times. The chain is built from TRBV18 and TRBJ2-3; unclear D gene. V gave up 10 bases and J gave up 0 bases, with 11 bases separating them. Germline V lookup: CDR1 KGHSH, CDR2 LQKENI. This CDR3 has 13 amino acids. The CDR3 loop is CATAGHSTDTQYF. CDR3 in DNA: TGTGCCACTGCCGGGCACAGCACAGATACGCAGTATTTT.

Only a few counts were recorded for this clonotype. The chain combines TRBV6-2 or TRBV6-3 with TRBJ1-1; no definite D call. In germline, CDR1 is MNHEY, CDR2 SVGEGT. The CDR3 loop spans 12 amino acids. Trimming took 8 bases from V and 5 from J, leaving 12 bases between them. As DNA, the CDR3 is TGTGCCAGCTCCCTCGCCGAAACTGAAGCTTTCTTT. Its protein is CASSLAETEAFF.

The chain recombines TRBV4-3 with TRBJ1-1, with D maybe TRBD1 (6 bases). The CDR3 length is 16 residues. Trimming shortened V by 2 bases and J by 1 base, and 14 bases separated the two germline ends. Germline CDR1 LGHNA, CDR2 YSLEER. CDR3 DNA sequence: TGCGCCAGCAGCCAAATAACAGGGTACGCGAACACTGAAGCTTTCTTT. Amino acid sequence: CASSQITGYANTEAFF.

This clonotype appeared a single time. V usage is TRBV4-1 and J usage is TRBJ2-1, with 9 bases matching TRBD1. Unmatched junction bases numbered 7, after V lost 0 bases and J lost 7 bases. CDR3 length: 16 amino acids. The V gene's germline CDR1 is MGHRA and CDR2 YSYEKL. The CDR3 nucleotides are TGCGCCAGCAGCCAAGAAGACAGGGGGTGGGCGAATGAGCAGTTCTTC. Its protein is CASSQEDRGWANEQFF.

In this sample, this clonotype turned up many times. The rearrangement joins TRBV7-2 to TRBJ1-1, with a possible D match to TRBD1 (5 bases). The ends were cut back, 6 bases at V and 3 bases at J, with 11 bases in the middle. This CDR3 has 13 amino acids. Germline V lookup: CDR1 SGHTA, CDR2 FQGNSA. The CDR3 here is CASSAQGYTEAFF. In DNA form, the CDR3 reads TGTGCCAGCAGTGCCCAGGGTTACACTGAAGCTTTCTTT.

The chain is built from TRBV12-3 or TRBV12-4 and TRBJ2-5; 7 bases are shared with TRBD1. The CDR3 consists of 14 residues. The V and J ends lost 4 bases and 2 bases, in that order; junction bases with no gene match: 4. The CDR3 loop reads CASSWDSSQETQYF. DNA for the CDR3: TGTGCCAGCAGTTGGGACAGCTCTCAAGAGACCCAGTACTTC.

This clonotype was detected only a few times. The chain carries TRBV12-3 or TRBV12-4 and TRBJ2-5, with TRBD2 matching 8 bases. Unmatched junction bases numbered 10, after V lost 3 bases and J lost 4 bases. The CDR3 has 16 amino acids. In DNA form, the CDR3 reads TGTGCCAGCAGTTTCAAGGAAGCGGGGGTGGGAGAGACCCAGTACTTC. It encodes CASSFKEAGVGETQYF.

The V and J genes are TRBV15 and TRBJ2-1, with D unclear. CDR3 length: 15 residues. Trimming pared 1 base from V and 6 bases from J, leaving 13 bases between. Germline CDR1 is LNHNV and CDR2 is YYDKDF (reference sequence). DNA for the CDR3: TGTGCCACCAGCAGAGTCGGATCCTGGGCCAATGAGCAGTTCTTC. Amino acid sequence: CATSRVGSWANEQFF.

The CDR3 bases are TGTGCCAGCAGCTTCCTCAGGGTGCGCGGCTACACCTTC. It is translated as CASSFLRVRGYTF. This rearrangement joins TRBV7-2 to TRBJ1-2; maybe TRBD1 (5 bases). CDR3 size: 13 residues. Trimming left V 3 bases short and J 8 bases short, with 13 bases between. Germline CDR1 and CDR2: SGHTA and FQGNSA.

Only a few counts were recorded for this clonotype. This rearrangement joins TRBV4-3 to TRBJ1-1, with D possibly TRBD1 on 5 matching bases. The ends were cut back, 0 bases at V and 7 bases at J, with 9 bases in the middle. There are 13 residues in the CDR3. Germline V gene lookup returns CDR1 LGHNA and CDR2 YSLEER. In nucleotides, the CDR3 is TGCGCCAGCAGCCAAGAGGGGGGAAATGAAGCTTTCTTT. Its translation: CASSQEGGNEAFF.

The sample holds a few counts of this clonotype. The genes are TRBV20-1 and TRBJ1-5; 10 bases line up with TRBD1. The CDR3 has 16 residues. Per germline, CDR1 DFQATT and CDR2 SNEGSKA (reference sequence). With V trimmed by 1 base and J by 6 bases, 9 bases remained unmatched. CDR3 in amino acids: CSARARQGAEGQPQHF. In DNA form, the CDR3 reads TGCAGTGCTAGAGCTAGACAGGGGGCGGAGGGTCAGCCCCAGCATTTT.

The chain combines TRBV7-6 with TRBJ2-1; TRBD1 matches at 11 bases. CDR1 and CDR2 (germline): SGHVS, FNYEAQ. With 4 bases clipped from V and 5 bases from J, the junction kept 4 bases outside the gene matches. The CDR3 has 15 residues. The CDR3 sequence is CASSSRDRGNNEQFF. In DNA, the CDR3 is TGTGCCAGCAGCTCCCGGGACAGGGGGAACAATGAGCAGTTCTTC.